Below are 10 T cell receptor beta chains sequenced from a single sample in a study of blood T cell repertoires in COVID-19 (dated by TCRdb to the early 2020s). The protocol used for the library was the immunoSEQ multiplex PCR assay. Entries here come from immuneACCESS through TCRdb and include only in-frame sequences with V and J called. Some clones fail to appear in such tables; in the studies checked, an unresolved V gene covers under half of the shortfall, and the cause of the remainder is unknown. This sample is represented by under 55,000 clones; 80% to 90% of them were singletons. Over 2% of the sample is in the top ten clones. The sample taken for sequencing was peripheral blood. The origin of the receptors is a human donor in a cohort sampled during active COVID-19.

J is TRBJ1-3 and V is TRBV6-5; D gene unclear. Germline V gives CDR1 MNHEY, CDR2 SVGAGI. This CDR3 has 12 residues. V was shortened by 10 bases and J by 2 bases, with 9 bases between the two germline ends. CDR3 region: CATLSPGNTIYF. The CDR3 bases are TGTGCCACACTCTCCCCTGGAAACACCATATATTTT.

The V gene is TRBV21-1, the J gene TRBJ2-5; the table gives TRBD2 as D, unverified against the DNA. TRBV21-1 is a pseudogene locus. This CDR3 has 13 amino acids. CDR3 loop: CAVGTTITETQYF. The CDR3 coding sequence is TGTGCCGTGGGGACTACTATTACAGAGACCCAGTACTTC.

This clone was observed once. V and J are TRBV6-2 or TRBV6-3 and TRBJ2-5, with 7 bases identical to TRBD2. Germline V lookup: CDR1 MNHEY, CDR2 SVGEGT. J was trimmed by 3 bases and V by 2 bases; bases with no gene match: 12. The CDR3 sequence is 17 residues long. The CDR3 DNA sequence: TGTGCCAGCAGTTACGGTCTGAGCGGGGAGGGGAAAGAGACCCAGTACTTC. This codes for CASSYGLSGEGKETQYF.

This clone showed up just once. This sequence joins TRBV6-2 or TRBV6-3 and TRBJ2-5; TRBD2 matches 8 bases. The CDR3 extends over 14 amino acids. Trimming cost V 0 bases and J 6 bases; bases outside gene matches: 3. Germline V CDR1 and CDR2: MNHEY, SVGEGT. The CDR3 protein is CASSYSAGGKTQYF. The CDR3 DNA reads as TGTGCCAGCAGTTACTCGGCGGGGGGTAAGACCCAGTACTTC.

The chain uses TRBV7-6 and TRBJ1-2, with D perhaps matching TRBD1 (5 bases). Looked up from germline, CDR1 is SGHVS and CDR2 is FNYEAQ. V dropped 5 bases and J dropped 4 bases, with 14 bases sitting between them. This CDR3 has 14 residues. The CDR3 region has the DNA TGTGCCAGCAGCCCCCACAGGACAAGCTATGGCTACACCTTC. It yields the protein CASSPHRTSYGYTF.

The chain couples TRBV27 to TRBJ1-2; TRBD1 might be the D (6 bases). The CDR3 loop spans 16 amino acids. V was cut by 6 bases and J by 6 bases, with 23 bases left in between. CDR1 and CDR2 from the germline V gene are MNHEY and SMNVEV (reference sequence). CDR3 bases: TGTGCCAGCAGCTTAAACCCGCGGGCAGGGGTTGATGGCTACACCTTC. Protein product: CASSLNPRAGVDGYTF.

This clone was recorded only once. The genes are TRBV3-1 (or the pseudogene TRBV3-2) and TRBJ2-1, with 7 bases identical to TRBD2. Looked up from germline, CDR1 is LGHDT and CDR2 is YNNKEL (reference sequence). The CDR3 has 18 amino acids. The junction had 19 bases not matched to a gene; V was cut back by 4 bases and J by 7 bases. CDR3 nucleotides: TGTGCCAGCAGCCTAACCCCCGGGCTAGCGGTCCCCCGGAATGAGCAGTTCTTC. Protein: CASSLTPGLAVPRNEQFF.

V gene TRBV5-6 combines with J gene TRBJ1-2; D is possibly TRBD1 (5 bases). Germline-derived CDR1 and CDR2 are SGHDT and YYEEEE. Trimming stripped 4 bases from V and 4 bases from J, with 17 bases between. The CDR3 sequence is 15 residues long. The CDR3 nucleotides read TGTGCCAGCAGCCCCGGACAACAGGCGAGCTATGGCTACACCTTC. Encoded protein: CASSPGQQASYGYTF. The full variable domain, in which reference TRBV5-6 and TRBJ1-2 provide the parts outside the CDR3, is DAGVTQSPTHLIKTRGQQVTLRCSPKSGHDTVSWYQQALGQGPQFIFQYYEEEERQRGNFPDRFSGHQFPNYSSELNVNALLLGDSALYLCASSPGQQASYGYTFGSGTRLTVV.

The chain carries TRBV7-9 and TRBJ1-2; TRBD1 aligns across 7 bases. The CDR3 runs to 13 residues. The ends lost 3 bases at V and 11 bases at J; junction bases unmatched: 9. Germline assignment: CDR1 SEHNR and CDR2 FQNEAQ (reference sequence). In DNA, the CDR3 is TGTGCCAGCAGCTTCGACAGGGCTGCCGAGTACACCTTC. It specifies CASSFDRAAEYTF. The full variable domain, its missing parts supplied by reference TRBV7-9 and TRBJ1-2, is DTGVSQNPRHKITKRGQNVTFRCDPISEHNRLYWYRQTLGQGPEFLTYFQNEAQLEKSRLLSDRFSAERPKGSFSTLEIQRTEQGDSAMYLCASSFDRAAEYTFGSGTRLTVV.

The J gene is TRBJ1-5, the V gene TRBV19; D perhaps matches TRBD1 (6 bases). Germline assignment: CDR1 LNHDA and CDR2 SQIVND (reference sequence). V lost 5 bases and J lost 5, with 13 bases in between. This CDR3 has 14 residues. CDR3 sequence (DNA): TGTGCCAGTAGTCCCGGGACAACCTATCAGCCCCAGCATTTT. Its translation: CASSPGTTYQPQHF. The whole variable domain, remainder taken from reference TRBV19 and TRBJ1-5, is DGGITQSPKYLFRKEGQNVTLSCEQNLNHDAMYWYRQDPGQGLRLIYYSQIVNDFQKGDIAEGYSVSREKKESFPLTVTSAQKNPTAFYLCASSPGTTYQPQHFGDGTRLSIL.